Sequencing of this TCR beta chain was carried out in a study of blood T cell repertoires in COVID-19. Study summary: There were acute and convalescent COVID-19 samples, and they came from the United States, Italy and Spain. Sources were T cells, B-cell-depleted T cells, or PBMCs; the material itself was cDNA or gDNA.

Per the original data handling: Amplifying reference gene primers gave estimates of nucleated cell counts. Libraries were prepared by immunoSEQ multiplex PCR; TCRdb keeps only in-frame clonotypes and omits some of them. V and J calls and clone size are given by that table; D and trimming were obtained from the DNA. The table shows some 670,000 clones, with around 89% occurring only once. The sample taken for sequencing was peripheral blood. The source is a woman under 30 with acute or convalescent COVID-19.

CDR3 sequence (DNA): TGTGCCACATCCAAATCAGGGGGAAACTATGGCTACACCTTC. Protein product: CATSKSGGNYGYTF. The chain uses TRBV6-5 and TRBJ1-2, with 7 bases identical to TRBD1. The CDR3 extends over 14 amino acids. V shed 10 bases and J 2 bases; nucleotides not matched to a gene: 10. Germline-derived CDR1 and CDR2 are MNHEY and SVGAGI.